This TCR beta chain originates from a study of vaccination effects on CD4 cells after COVID-19. ViraFEST used viral peptide pools to expand antigen-specific CD4+ T cells before sequencing. Culture proceeded for roughly ten days, and CD4+ T cells were then isolated. As their vaccination, participants received two doses of either BNT162b2 or mRNA-1273. After about 2 million PBMC were placed in each well, they were cultured with roughly 11 IU/ml IL-2 and approximately 10 ug/ml peptides. Only in-frame clones appear in the TCRdb table, and some are missing; sequencing was by immunoSEQ multiplex PCR. The table lists about 46,000 clones, around 74% of them singletons. Overall study findings and caveats: Only a single clone (1 of 255 vaccine-induced clones in healthy vaccinees) cross-reacted with common cold coronaviruses.

The CDR3 is 15 residues long. CDR1 is MNHNY and CDR2 is SVGAGI in the germline V gene (reference sequence). Trimming took off 6 bases at V and 5 bases at J, with 17 bases between the two ends. Turning to this clone: Its antigen is unidentified.

Here the sequenced sample was CD4+ T cells from PBMCs cultured with HCoV-OC43 spike peptides, taken after COVID-19 vaccination. The subset denotes: HCoV-OC43 spike overlapping peptide pool stimulation. V usage is TRBV6-6 and J usage is TRBJ2-1; D perhaps matches TRBD2 (6 bases). The origin of this receptor is a human donor who received a COVID-19 vaccine. CDR3 coding DNA: TGTGCCAGCAGACCCGGGCTAGCGCGCCACAATGAGCAGTTCTTC. Encoded protein: CASRPGLARHNEQFF.